This TCR beta chain came from a study of OX40 agonist ivuxolimab in advanced cancers. Clones were read by immunoSEQ multiplex PCR, and TCRdb kept only the in-frame ones, dropping some. The sample includes approximately 80,000 clones, roughly 84% of them seen just once. V lost 4 bases and J lost 4; bases outside the gene matches: 3. CDR1 and CDR2 (germline): MDHEN, SYDVKM. CDR3 length equals 15 residues. This clone appeared once. The sequencing used CD4+ or CD8+ T cells sorted from blood, collected in a trial of the OX40 agonist ivuxolimab. V and J are TRBV28 and TRBJ2-2; 10 bases match TRBD2. The TCR sequence derives from an adult with an advanced solid tumor such as melanoma, head and neck, liver or kidney cancer. The DNA of the CDR3 is TGTGCCAGCAGTTCTAGCGGGAGTATCACCGGGGAGCTGTTTTTT. This codes for CASSSSGSITGELFF.